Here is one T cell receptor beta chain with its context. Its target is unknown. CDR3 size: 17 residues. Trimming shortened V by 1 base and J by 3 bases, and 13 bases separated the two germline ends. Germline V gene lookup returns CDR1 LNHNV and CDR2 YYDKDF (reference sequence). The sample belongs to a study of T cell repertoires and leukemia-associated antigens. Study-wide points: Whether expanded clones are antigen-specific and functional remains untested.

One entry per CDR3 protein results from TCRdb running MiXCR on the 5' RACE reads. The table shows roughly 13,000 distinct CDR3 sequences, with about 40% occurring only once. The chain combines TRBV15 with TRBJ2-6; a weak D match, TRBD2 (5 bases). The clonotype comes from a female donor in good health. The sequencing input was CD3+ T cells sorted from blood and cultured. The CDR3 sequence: CATSRVRAGCGANVLTF. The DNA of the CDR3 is TGTGCCACCAGCAGAGTCCGGGCGGGCTGTGGGGCCAACGTCCTGACTTTC.